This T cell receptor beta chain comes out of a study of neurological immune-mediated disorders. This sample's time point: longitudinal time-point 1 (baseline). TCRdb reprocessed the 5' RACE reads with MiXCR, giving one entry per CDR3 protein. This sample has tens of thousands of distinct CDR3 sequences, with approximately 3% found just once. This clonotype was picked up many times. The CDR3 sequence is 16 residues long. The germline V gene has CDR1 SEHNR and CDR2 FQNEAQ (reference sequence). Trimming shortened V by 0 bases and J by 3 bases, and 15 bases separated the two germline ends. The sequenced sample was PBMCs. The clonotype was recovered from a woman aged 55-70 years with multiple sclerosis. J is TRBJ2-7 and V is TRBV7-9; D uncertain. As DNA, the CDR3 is TGTGCCAGCAGCTTAGCTTCAGGCACACGAGTCTACGAGCAGTACTTC. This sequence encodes CASSLASGTRVYEQYF.